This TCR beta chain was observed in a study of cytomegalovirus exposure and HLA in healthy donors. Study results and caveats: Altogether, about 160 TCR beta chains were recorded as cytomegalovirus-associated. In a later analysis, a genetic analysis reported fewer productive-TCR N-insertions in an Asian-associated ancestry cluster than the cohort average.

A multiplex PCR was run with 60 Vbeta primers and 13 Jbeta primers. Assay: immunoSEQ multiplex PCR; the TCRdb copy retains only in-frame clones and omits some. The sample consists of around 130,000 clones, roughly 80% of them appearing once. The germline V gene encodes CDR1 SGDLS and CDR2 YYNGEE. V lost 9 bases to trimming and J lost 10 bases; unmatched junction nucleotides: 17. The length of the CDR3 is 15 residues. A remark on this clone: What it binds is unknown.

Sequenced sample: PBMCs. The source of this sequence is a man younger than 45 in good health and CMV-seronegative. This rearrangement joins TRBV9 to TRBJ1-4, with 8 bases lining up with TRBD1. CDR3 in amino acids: CAINEIRDRNGKLFF. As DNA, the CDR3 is TGTGCCATCAATGAAATCCGGGACAGGAACGGAAAACTGTTTTTT.